The 10 T cell receptor beta chains presented below share a single source sample, sequenced in a study of STAT5B mutations in CD4+ large granular lymphocyte leukemia. This table comes from immunoSEQ multiplex PCR, and its TCRdb copy is limited to in-frame clones, with some not included. Among tens of thousands of clones listed, about 80% were seen once. The sample comprised CD4+ T cells from blood buffy coats. The receptors were gathered from a human donor in good health.

Turning to this clone: At one end the junction does not follow the germline gene, possibly because of a read error. The chain employs TRBV6-5 and TRBJ2-4; D ambiguous. The CDR3 extends over 11 amino acids. The germline V gene encodes CDR1 MNHEY and CDR2 SVGAGI. The CDR3 DNA sequence: TGTGCCAGCGGTAAAGGCGTGAGAATGGACTTC. It encodes CASGKGVRMDF.

The table lists this clone with a count of one. The chain employs TRBV7-9 and TRBJ2-1; 10 bases fit TRBD1. V trimming: 5 bases; J trimming: 7 bases; junction bases outside the gene matches: 11. CDR3 length: 16 amino acids. The germline V gene has CDR1 SEHNR and CDR2 FQNEAQ (reference sequence). The CDR3 nucleotides are TGTGCCAGCAGCGGTCGACAGGGGGCGCACCGTAATGAGCAGTTCTTC. Its translation: CASSGRQGAHRNEQFF.

This sequence joins TRBV5-4 and TRBJ1-5; D is unresolved. V was cut by 4 bases and J by 8 bases, with 25 bases left in between. The V gene's germline CDR1 is SGHNT and CDR2 YYREEE (reference sequence). This CDR3 has 17 residues. DNA of the CDR3: TGTGCCAGCAGCCTCCTCCCGGGAGTCAAAAGGATTGAGCCCCAGCATTTT. It specifies CASSLLPGVKRIEPQHF.

The V call is TRBV7-3, the J call TRBJ2-5; D could derive from TRBD1 or TRBD2 (6 bases each). Trimming pared 1 base from V and 5 bases from J, leaving 14 bases between. In germline, CDR1 is SGHTA, CDR2 FQGTGA. The CDR3 has 15 amino acids. The CDR3 sequence is CASSLSRGQGETQYF. In nucleotides, the CDR3 is TGTGCCAGCAGCTTAAGTCGGGGGCAGGGGGAGACCCAGTACTTC.

The chain combines TRBV10-1 with TRBJ1-1; TRBD1 aligns across 7 bases. The CDR3 loop spans 15 amino acids. Germline V lookup: CDR1 WNHNN, CDR2 SYGVQD (reference sequence). The V segment lost 2 bases and the J segment 5 bases; nucleotides outside the gene matches: 8. The CDR3 bases are TGCGCCAGCAGTGAGGCTCTAGGGGGCTGGACTGAAGCTTTCTTT. This translates into CASSEALGGWTEAFF.

The chain links TRBV2 to TRBJ2-1, with 9 bases that match TRBD2. The CDR3 totals 16 residues. Looked up from germline, CDR1 is SNHLY and CDR2 is FYNNEI. After removal of 6 bases from V and 3 bases from J, the junction contained 9 bases not matched to a gene. CDR3 protein: CASSTPLAGLYNEQFF. CDR3 DNA sequence: TGTGCCAGCAGCACTCCTCTAGCGGGGCTCTACAATGAGCAGTTCTTC.

The J gene is TRBJ2-1, the V gene TRBV10-2, with a weak D call TRBD2 (6 bases). Germline-derived CDR1 and CDR2 are WSHSY and SAAADI. CDR3 length: 17 residues. Deletions cut 8 bases from V and 3 bases from J, with 23 bases between. The CDR3 region is CASGGSSVAVSYNEQFF. DNA for the CDR3: TGCGCCAGCGGAGGCTCCTCTGTAGCGGTTAGCTACAATGAGCAGTTCTTC.

The chain carries TRBV6-6 and TRBJ1-1; a weak D match, TRBD1 (6 bases). The CDR3 has 13 residues. Looked up from germline, CDR1 is MNHNY and CDR2 is SVGAGI (reference sequence). V lost 7 bases and J 7 bases, leaving 16 bases between the germline ends. CDR3 bases: TGTGCCAGCACCAAAGGGGGTCCTTATGAAGCTTTCTTT. Its protein product is CASTKGGPYEAFF.

The chain uses TRBV6-1 and TRBJ2-5; a possible D gene is TRBD1 (5 bases). There are 14 residues in the CDR3. The germline V gene encodes CDR1 MNHNS and CDR2 SASEGT. Trimming removed 0 bases at V and 5 bases at J, with 10 bases between. CDR3 sequence (DNA): TGTGCCAGCAGTGAAGCAGGCAGGGTTGAGACCCAGTACTTC. Translation gives CASSEAGRVETQYF.

This chain uses TRBV4-1 with TRBJ1-2; D gene ambiguous. From germline, CDR1 is MGHRA and CDR2 YSYEKL. The CDR3 consists of 14 residues. Deletions cut 3 bases from V and 4 bases from J, with 12 bases between. The CDR3 loop is CASSHLPISYGYTF. CDR3 DNA: TGCGCCAGCAGCCACCTACCGATTTCCTATGGCTACACCTTC.